These T cell receptor beta chains were read from a single sample in a study of T cells in Graves' hyperthyroidism and ophthalmopathy. One entry per CDR3 protein, called by TCRdb with MiXCR from the multiplex PCR reads. The top ten hold about 14% of the sample, which has a few hundred thousand distinct CDR3 sequences, approximately 15% seen once. Material: blood. All receptors derive from a woman between 40 and 50 years old with Graves' hyperthyroidism that later progressed to Graves' ophthalmopathy. The CDR3 runs from the conserved cysteine through the conserved F or W. D genes are given only for firm matches. Clone sizes are given selectively: once, few, many, or a class where the clone is expanded.

NA	many	TRBV7-8	TRBJ2-7	CASSYSRDSYEQYF	TGTGCCAGCAGCTACAGCCGGGACTCATACGAGCAGTACTTC
TRBD1	NA	TRBV5-6	TRBJ1-1	CASRTRQGARTEAFF	TGTGCCAGCAGGACAAGACAGGGGGCGCGCACTGAAGCTTTCTTT
TRBD2	many	TRBV12-3/TRBV12-4	TRBJ2-1	CASSPLGSGVYNEQFF	TGTGCCAGCAGTCCTCTCGGTAGCGGGGTTTACAATGAGCAGTTCTTC
NA	many	TRBV3-1	TRBJ2-5	CASSLILAQETQYF	TGTGCCAGCAGCCTGATTCTGGCCCAAGAGACCCAGTACTTC
NA	many	TRBV24-1	TRBJ2-2	CATSDYDRSNTGELFF	TGTGCCACCAGTGATTATGACAGGTCGAACACCGGGGAGCTGTTTTTT
TRBD2	many	TRBV3-1	TRBJ2-3	CASSQEFVVAGGLGDTQYF	TGTGCCAGCAGCCAAGAGTTCGTTGTTGCGGGAGGGCTGGGAGATACGCAGTATTTT
TRBD1	NA	TRBV5-1	TRBJ2-6	CASKTGQGAYGANVLTF	TGCGCCAGCAAAACTGGACAGGGGGCTTATGGGGCCAACGTCCTGACTTTC
NA	many	TRBV19	TRBJ2-7	CASSKETPNYEQYF	TGTGCCAGTAGTAAGGAAACACCGAACTACGAGCAGTACTTC
TRBD2	many	TRBV20-1	TRBJ2-1	CSARVTGGLPNEQFF	TGCAGTGCTAGAGTAACGGGGGGACTCCCAAATGAGCAGTTCTTC
NA	few	TRBV20-1	TRBJ1-5	CSARDPNGVGRQPQHF	TGCAGTGCTAGAGATCCTAATGGGGTTGGTCGTCAGCCCCAGCATTTT
TRBD2	NA	TRBV3-1	TRBJ2-3	CASSQEFRLAGGRSFTDTQYF	TGTGCCAGCAGCCAAGAATTTCGGCTAGCGGGAGGTCGGTCGTTCACAGATACGCAGTATTTT
TRBD2	NA	TRBV19	TRBJ2-1	CASSPVGGRALGDDNEQFF	TGTGCCAGTAGCCCTGTCGGCGGGAGGGCCCTCGGAGACGACAATGAGCAGTTCTTC